These 20 T cell receptor beta chains share one sample of origin, sequenced in a study of blood T cells in healthy people across ages. Primers used in a second PCR of roughly 6 to 12 cycles were a sample-barcoded 5' primer and a J-beta primer mix. TCRdb called the 5' RACE reads again in MiXCR, with one record for every CDR3 protein. Among some 800,000 distinct CDR3 sequences listed, roughly 25% were seen once. The same specimen was also included in a second study, on T cells of mothers and their children.

The sample was blood. Receptors were obtained from a boy aged 5-17 years in good health.

V usage is TRBV11-2 and J usage is TRBJ2-1, with TRBD2 identical over 7 bases. CDR3 length: 15 residues. V shed 3 bases, J shed 6 bases, and the junction held 8 bases outside the gene matches. From germline, CDR1 is SGHAT and CDR2 FQNNGV. CDR3 loop: CASSFMAGAGNEQFF. The CDR3 nucleotides are TGTGCCAGCAGCTTCATGGCGGGAGCGGGCAATGAGCAGTTCTTC.

This chain connects TRBV7-9 to TRBJ2-3, with 9 bases identical to TRBD1. Unmatched junction bases numbered 13, after V lost 7 bases and J lost 2 bases. This CDR3 has 17 residues. CDR1 SEHNR and CDR2 FQNEAQ come from the germline V gene (reference sequence). CDR3 bases: TGTGCCAGCAACTTGTTACCGGGACAGGGATTCACAGATACGCAGTATTTT. It specifies CASNLLPGQGFTDTQYF. The entire variable domain, with the rest obtained from reference TRBV7-9 and TRBJ2-3, is as follows: DTGVSQNPRHKITKRGQNVTFRCDPISEHNRLYWYRQTLGQGPEFLTYFQNEAQLEKSRLLSDRFSAERPKGSFSTLEIQRTEQGDSAMYLCASNLLPGQGFTDTQYFGPGTRLTVL.

This clonotype has only a few counts. The CDR3, as DNA: TGCAGCGTTAGTCCCCGGCTTAGCACAGATACGCAGTATTTT. This translates into CSVSPRLSTDTQYF. The chain employs TRBV29-1 and TRBJ2-3; D unclear. From germline, CDR1 is SQVTM and CDR2 ANQGSEA. CDR3 length: 14 amino acids. V shed 5 bases and J shed 0 bases, with 12 bases lying between them.

The chain recombines TRBV20-1 with TRBJ2-3, with 9 nucleotides matching TRBD2. From germline, CDR1 is DFQATT and CDR2 SNEGSKA (reference sequence). The CDR3 is made up of 14 amino acids. J was trimmed by 0 bases and V by 3 bases; bases with no gene match: 1. The CDR3 is CSASLAGSTDTQYF. CDR3 sequence (DNA): TGCAGTGCTAGCCTAGCGGGGAGCACAGATACGCAGTATTTT.

The CDR3 spells CASSGSGSPLHF. The DNA for the CDR3 is TGTGCCAGCAGCGGAAGTGGTTCACCCCTCCACTTT. The rearrangement joins TRBV7-2 to TRBJ1-6, with D unresolved. The V and J ends lost 5 bases and 9 bases respectively, with 8 bases between them. This CDR3 has 12 residues. CDR1 and CDR2 (germline): SGHTA, FQGNSA.

There are a few counts of this clonotype. The chain is built from TRBV27 and TRBJ2-3; 15 bases line up with TRBD2. The trim removed 3 bases at V and 5 bases at J, leaving 3 bases unmatched. In germline, CDR1 is MNHEY, CDR2 SMNVEV (reference sequence). CDR3 size: 16 residues. CDR3 DNA sequence: TGTGCCAGCAGTTTGGGACTAGCGGGAGGCGGAGATACGCAGTATTTT. It specifies CASSLGLAGGGDTQYF.

V is TRBV14 and J is TRBJ2-3, with D perhaps TRBD1 (7 bases). The V end was cut by 4 bases, the J end by 11 bases, with 13 bases between. Germline values: CDR1 SGHDN, CDR2 FVKESK. The CDR3 runs 12 residues. CDR3 DNA sequence: TGTGCCAGCAGCCCAGGGGGGAGCTGGCAGTATTTT. This translates into CASSPGGSWQYF.

This clonotype occurred a few times. V usage is TRBV4-3 and J usage is TRBJ2-1; D not certain. CDR3 size: 16 residues. V lost 0 bases and J lost 5, with 14 bases in between. Germline V gene data show CDR1 as LGHNA and CDR2 as YSLEER. CDR3 nucleotide sequence: TGCGCCAGCAGCCAAGATCGGCAGTTCTTTCACAATGAGCAGTTCTTC. This sequence encodes CASSQDRQFFHNEQFF.

This clonotype was observed a handful of times. The chain carries TRBV20-1 and TRBJ1-2; no firm D call. The germline gives CDR1 DFQATT, CDR2 SNEGSKA (reference sequence). This CDR3 contains 16 residues. Trimming took off 3 bases at V and 6 bases at J, with 23 bases between the two ends. The CDR3 sequence: CSASNPMDSDLHGYTF. The CDR3 DNA follows: TGCAGTGCTAGCAATCCAATGGATTCGGACCTACATGGCTACACCTTC.

This chain connects TRBV6-2 or TRBV6-3 to TRBJ2-7; D is possibly TRBD1 (5 bases). Between the trimmed V and J ends, which lost 2 bases and 3 bases, there was a span of 11 bases. In germline, CDR1 is MNHEY, CDR2 SVGEGT. The CDR3 totals 14 residues. CDR3 amino acids: CASSYDSYGYEQYF. The CDR3 DNA sequence: TGTGCCAGCAGTTACGACAGTTATGGCTACGAGCAGTACTTC.

As concerns this clonotype: At one end, the junction sequence differs from germline, possibly due to a read error. The V call is TRBV6-6, the J call TRBJ2-5; 9 positions agree with TRBD2. Germline CDR1 reads MNHNY; CDR2 reads SVGAGI (reference sequence). The CDR3 runs to 12 residues. The chain's CDR3 is CAAGGPQETQYF. DNA of the CDR3: TGCGCCGCGGGAGGGCCTCAAGAGACCCAGTACTTC.

The chain is built from TRBV7-2 and TRBJ2-7; 10 positions match TRBD2. This CDR3 region has 16 residues. Germline V gene data show CDR1 as SGHTA and CDR2 as FQGNSA. V was pared by 4 bases and J by 0 bases, with 6 bases of the junction left unmatched. CDR3 residues: CASSYKGLASSYEQYF. Here the CDR3 DNA reads TGTGCCAGCAGCTACAAGGGACTAGCGAGCTCCTACGAGCAGTACTTC. Together with reference TRBV7-2 and TRBJ2-7, the CDR3 gives the full variable domain: GAGVSQSPSNKVTEKGKDVELRCDPISGHTALYWYRQSLGQGLEFLIYFQGNSAPDKSGLPSDRFSAERTGGSVSTLTIQRTQQEDSAVYLCASSYKGLASSYEQYFGPGTRLTVT.

The V call is TRBV20-1, the J call TRBJ2-3; D unresolved. The V and J ends lost 4 bases and 8 bases respectively, with 10 bases between them. Germline CDR1 is DFQATT and CDR2 is SNEGSKA (reference sequence). This CDR3 comprises 11 residues. In nucleotides, the CDR3 is TGCAGTGCTATATTCGCCCGTACGCAGTATTTT. Its protein product is CSAIFARTQYF.

The chain carries TRBV28 and TRBJ2-3; TRBD2 matches at 8 bases. The CDR3 is 16 amino acids. Unmatched junction bases numbered 11, after V lost 4 bases and J lost 5 bases. Germline-derived CDR1 and CDR2 are MDHEN and SYDVKM. The CDR3 protein is CASSSPGGRELDTQYF. CDR3 coding DNA: TGTGCCAGCAGTTCGCCGGGGGGGCGGGAGTTAGATACGCAGTATTTT.

This clonotype occurred a few times. The chain uses TRBV20-1 and TRBJ2-6; D remains ambiguous. Deletions cut 6 bases from V and 5 bases from J, with 20 bases between. CDR1 is DFQATT, CDR2 SNEGSKA, per germline (reference sequence). This CDR3 is built from 16 residues. CDR3 coding DNA: TGCAGTGCCCTGATAACGGAAGTGGTGCGGGCCAACGTCCTGACTTTC. This codes for CSALITEVVRANVLTF.

This clonotype occurred many times. The V call is TRBV13, the J call TRBJ1-1; a weak D match, TRBD1 (5 bases). Germline CDR1 PRHDT, CDR2 FYEKMQ (reference sequence). Trimming took off 4 bases at V and 0 bases at J, with 12 bases between the two ends. This CDR3 has 15 residues. CDR3 DNA: TGTGCCAGCAGCTCGACGGGGGGGGTGAACACTGAAGCTTTCTTT. As protein: CASSSTGGVNTEAFF.

The chain recombines TRBV11-2 with TRBJ2-3; unclear D gene. Germline V gene data show CDR1 as SGHAT and CDR2 as FQNNGV. The CDR3 is 14 amino acids. Trimming left V 3 bases short and J 4 bases short, with 11 bases between. CDR3 loop: CASSFSLDADTQYF. The CDR3, as DNA: TGTGCCAGCAGCTTTTCGCTCGACGCAGATACGCAGTATTTT.

This clonotype has only a few counts. This chain joins TRBV27 and TRBJ2-3, with a tentative D call TRBD2 (6 bases). The CDR3 is made up of 18 amino acids. Germline lookup yields CDR1 MNHEY and CDR2 SMNVEV (reference sequence). V dropped 2 bases and J dropped 0 bases, with 18 bases sitting between them. CDR3 amino acids: CASSLKRRDWVSTDTQYF. The CDR3 nucleotides are TGTGCCAGCAGTTTAAAACGACGGGACTGGGTCAGCACAGATACGCAGTATTTT.

The rearrangement uses TRBV12-3 or TRBV12-4 and TRBJ1-1, with D perhaps matching TRBD1 (6 bases). V lost 6 bases and J 6 bases, leaving 23 bases between the germline ends. The CDR3 extends over 16 amino acids. DNA for the CDR3: TGTGCCAGCAGCCGCACCCGGAAACAGGGTATGTCTGAAGCTTTCTTT. It yields the protein CASSRTRKQGMSEAFF.

This clonotype was counted a few times. The V gene is TRBV29-1, the J gene TRBJ2-3; 10 bases match TRBD2. The germline V gene encodes CDR1 SQVTM and CDR2 ANQGSEA. With V trimmed by 4 bases and J by 5 bases, 6 bases remained unmatched. The CDR3 sequence is 14 residues long. The CDR3 DNA sequence: TGCAGCGTTGGAAGCGGGGGGGCCGGAGATACGCAGTATTTT. It specifies CSVGSGGAGDTQYF.